These T cell receptor beta chains were read from a single sample in a study of OX40 agonist ivuxolimab in advanced cancers. Sequencing was performed with immunoSEQ multiplex PCR; in TCRdb, only in-frame clones are kept and a portion is missing. In the table there are 50,000 to 55,000 clones, approximately 80% of which are singletons. This sample comprised CD4+ or CD8+ T cells sorted from blood, obtained in a trial of the OX40 agonist ivuxolimab. All receptors derive from an adult with an advanced solid tumor such as melanoma, head and neck, liver or kidney cancer. Each CDR3 is given with its conserved first and last residue. D genes are given only for firm matches. Where a row states a size, it is once, few, many or the class of an expanded clone; other rows omit it.

-	TRBJ2-3	TRBV6-6	-	TGTGCCAGCACGCGGGGCAATAAAGATACGCAGTATTTT	CASTRGNKDTQYF
TRBD2	TRBJ2-3	TRBV6-1	-	TGTGCCAGCAGTGAGAGAGCGGGAGGGACAGATACGCAGTATTTT	CASSERAGGTDTQYF
TRBD1	TRBJ1-1	TRBV7-2	-	TGTGCCAGCAGCTCTACAGGGGGAAGGACTGAAGCTTTCTTT	CASSSTGGRTEAFF
TRBD1	TRBJ1-1	TRBV28	-	TGTGCCAGCAGCCCCGGTGCAGGGGGGAGGAAGACTGAAGCTTTCTTT	CASSPGAGGRKTEAFF
-	TRBJ2-1	TRBV7-9	-	TGTGCCAGCAGCTTTTCGGCTAGCGTTCATGAGCAGTTCTTC	CASSFSASVHEQFF
-	TRBJ2-1	TRBV19	-	TGTGCCAGTAGTTCCCTAGGGTTTAGCTCCTACAATGAGCAGTTCTTC	CASSSLGFSSYNEQFF
-	TRBJ2-7	TRBV19	-	TGTGCCAGTAGTACGGGACGCCGGATCCCCTACGAGCAGTACTTC	CASSTGRRIPYEQYF
-	TRBJ2-1	TRBV28	-	TGTGCCAGCAGTCCCCGGGCTAGCGCCCACCCGGAGCAGTTCTTC	CASSPRASAHPEQFF
-	TRBJ1-4	TRBV12-5	-	TGTGCTAGTGGTTTGGTACGGGACGCCACTAATGAAAAACTGTTTTTT	CASGLVRDATNEKLFF
-	TRBJ1-2	TRBV29-1	few	TGCAGCGTGAAGCGACTAGGGAGCGACTATGGCTACACCTTC	CSVKRLGSDYGYTF
-	TRBJ2-3	TRBV10-1	-	TGCGCCAGCAGTGATGGATCTACTAGCACAGATACGCAGTATTTT	CASSDGSTSTDTQYF
-	TRBJ1-1	TRBV2	-	TGTGCCAGCGGCCAATGGGACAAAGCTTTCTTT	CASGQWDKAFF
-	TRBJ2-4	TRBV15	-	TGTGCCACCAGCAGAGACTCGACAGTCCGGTACTTC	CATSRDSTVRYF
-	TRBJ2-1	TRBV7-6	-	TGTGCCAGCAGCCGCTCACAGGGAAATGAGCAGTTCTTC	CASSRSQGNEQFF
-	TRBJ1-1	TRBV19	few	TGTGCCAGTAGTAGGGACGGTATGAACACTGAAGCTTTCTTT	CASSRDGMNTEAFF
-	TRBJ2-3	TRBV5-1	-	TGCGCCAGCAGCTTAACTGCAGGCACAGATACGCAGTATTTT	CASSLTAGTDTQYF
-	TRBJ2-6	TRBV29-1	few	TGCAGCGTTGATGGTGGCTCTGGGGCCAACGTCCTGACTTTC	CSVDGGSGANVLTF
-	TRBJ1-6	TRBV6-6	-	TGTGCCAGCAGTTACTCATTGGGTTATAATTCACCCCTCCACTTT	CASSYSLGYNSPLHF
TRBD2	TRBJ2-3	TRBV4-1	-	TGCGCCAGCAGCCTCCGACTAGCGGGGGGCACAGATACGCAGTATTTT	CASSLRLAGGTDTQYF
-	TRBJ2-5	TRBV11-1	-	TGTGCCAGCAGCTTAGGCTACAGGGTACGGGAGACCCAGTACTTC	CASSLGYRVRETQYF
-	TRBJ2-6	TRBV6-8	-	TGTGCCAGGACCGGGTTCCCACGCTCTGGGGCCAACGTCCTGACTTTC	CARTGFPRSGANVLTF
TRBD1	TRBJ1-6	TRBV7-2	-	TGTGCCAGCAGCGCCCGGACAGGGGGTGGTAATTCACCCCTCCACTTT	CASSARTGGGNSPLHF
-	TRBJ1-2	TRBV28	-	TGTGCCAGCAGTTCTGCTTCACCGGTAACTAACGGCTACACCTTC	CASSSASPVTNGYTF
-	TRBJ2-7	TRBV7-9	-	TGTGCCAGCAGCTCTGATCGGGGGCGGACAGGCCCCTACGAGCAGTACTTC	CASSSDRGRTGPYEQYF
-	TRBJ2-1	TRBV7-7	-	TGTGCCAGCAGCTTAGCGTCAGGGAATGAGCAGTTCTTC	CASSLASGNEQFF
-	TRBJ1-1	TRBV5-5	few	TGTGCCAGCAGCTTAGGCCTGGACCGGGGGACTGAAGCTTTCTTT	CASSLGLDRGTEAFF
TRBD1	TRBJ1-1	TRBV7-9	few	TGTGCCAGCAGCTTAGCGACAGGGAGAGACACTGAAGCTTTCTTT	CASSLATGRDTEAFF
-	TRBJ1-6	TRBV2	many	TGTGCCAGCACCCAACAAGGCCCGAGGGGTTCACCCCTCCACTTT	CASTQQGPRGSPLHF
-	TRBJ2-7	TRBV27	-	TGTGCCAGCAGTTTACAACTAGGGGTTGACGAGCAGTACTTC	CASSLQLGVDEQYF
TRBD2	TRBJ2-1	TRBV7-2	-	TGTGCCAGCAGCAAGGAAGCGGGGGCTACCTACAATGAGCAGTTCTTC	CASSKEAGATYNEQFF
-	TRBJ2-1	TRBV15	-	TGTGCCACCAGCAGAGAGGCTAGACACAATGAGCAGTTCTTC	CATSREARHNEQFF
TRBD2	TRBJ2-5	TRBV6-1	-	TGTGCCAGCAGCCAAAGAACTAGCGTTCAAGAGACCCAGTACTTC	CASSQRTSVQETQYF
-	TRBJ1-3	TRBV7-8	-	TGTGCCAGCAGCCCATCTGGGGGAAACACCATATATTTT	CASSPSGGNTIYF
-	TRBJ2-2	TRBV5-1	once	TGCGCCAGCAGCTTGGATGGGCGAACGACCGGGGAGCTGTTTTTT	CASSLDGRTTGELFF
-	TRBJ2-7	TRBV21-1	-	TGTGCCAGCAGCGTTCCCGGGACAAGCGGAACCTACGAGCAGTACTTC	CASSVPGTSGTYEQYF
-	TRBJ1-5	TRBV28	-	TGTGCCACCCACAGGGCTTGGGATCAGCCCCAGCATTTT	CATHRAWDQPQHF
-	TRBJ1-5	TRBV10-3	once	TGTGCCATCTCAAAGCAGGCAGGGAACAATCAGCCCCAGCATTTT	CAISKQAGNNQPQHF
-	TRBJ2-1	TRBV5-6	-	TGTGCCAGCACCCCCAGGGACCCCTACAATGAGCAGTTCTTC	CASTPRDPYNEQFF
-	TRBJ1-1	TRBV4-2	-	TGTGCCAGCAGCCAAGGGTCCGGGAGCATGAACACTGAAGCTTTCTTT	CASSQGSGSMNTEAFF
-	TRBJ2-5	TRBV29-1	-	TGCAGCGCCGGGGAGACCCAGTACTTC	CSAGETQYF
-	TRBJ1-3	TRBV6-1	-	TGTGCCAGCTGTAAACTCTTCTCCTCTGGAAACACCATATATTTT	CASCKLFSSGNTIYF
-	TRBJ1-2	TRBV6-5	-	TGTGCCAGCAGTTCATCGAGGAGAGGGGCTGGCTACACCTTC	CASSSSRRGAGYTF